This T cell receptor beta chain was obtained from a study of control samples from healthy donors and cancer patients. Data came from immunoSEQ multiplex PCR; TCRdb stores just in-frame clones and leaves some out. This sample carries more than 140,000 clones, about 90% of them seen once, and the ten largest clones take under 9%. J was trimmed by 5 bases and V by 2 bases; bases with no gene match: 7. Germline CDR1 SGHTA, CDR2 FQGTGA. The CDR3 has 15 amino acids. The material sequenced was blood. This chain links TRBV7-3 with TRBJ2-5, with 8 nucleotides matching TRBD2. The receptor comes from a young man in good health. CDR3 nucleotides: TGTGCCAGCAGCTTATCCGGGGGGGTGTCGGAGACCCAGTACTTC. It specifies CASSLSGGVSETQYF.